This paragraph covers one T cell receptor (beta chain) sequence. No antigen is known for it. The sample has other DNA sequences that encode this CDR3 too. Germline V lookup: CDR1 SGHRS, CDR2 YFSETQ. V was pared by 2 bases and J by 2 bases, with 7 bases between. The CDR3 loop spans 13 amino acids. The data stem from a study of cytomegalovirus exposure and HLA in healthy donors. Study-wide results and limits: Confirmation was obtained in vitro that three CMV-associated chains are specific for CMV antigens. Many donors shared some public TCRs, even though most TCR sequences were rare.

The repertoire was sequenced with immunoSEQ multiplex PCR; TCRdb's copy has only in-frame clones and lacks some. This table has some 320,000 clones, roughly nine tenths appearing once. The sequenced sample consisted of PBMCs. The chain uses TRBV5-1 and TRBJ2-5; D perhaps matches TRBD1 (6 bases). This receptor was obtained from a woman under 40 in good health and CMV-seropositive. DNA for the CDR3: TGCGCCAGCAGCTTAAGGGGGCAAGAGACCCAGTACTTC. Residues: CASSLRGQETQYF. Full variable domain (missing parts from reference TRBV5-1 and TRBJ2-5): KAGVTQTPRYLIKTRGQQVTLSCSPISGHRSVSWYQQTPGQGLQFLFEYFSETQRNKGNFPGRFSGRQFSNSRSEMNVSTLELGDSALYLCASSLRGQETQYFGPGTRLLVL.